This record covers a single TCR beta chain. The antigen is not known. The sample comes from a study of blood T cells in healthy people across ages. For the second PCR, which ran for about 6 to 11 cycles, a sample-barcoded 5' primer and a J-beta primer mix were used. A template-switch adaptor containing 12 random nucleotides labeled each cDNA molecule. TCRdb re-analysed the 5' RACE reads in MiXCR, keeping a single row per CDR3 protein. The sample lists about 1 million distinct CDR3 sequences; 45% were seen once. Between the trimmed V and J ends, which lost 5 bases and 5 bases, there was a span of 12 bases. The CDR3 length is 13 residues. Whole-study results and caveats: With naive T cell percentage, TCR beta diversity showed a strong correlation. Older individuals had lower TCR beta diversity per million T cells (the decline was roughly linear). The study found more naive CD4+ cells and higher diversity in long-lived than aged donors.

The sequence was collected from a woman in her sixties or seventies in good health. The sample consisted of blood. This chain joins TRBV12-3 or TRBV12-4 and TRBJ1-1; D remains ambiguous. This CDR3 is CASSPRTVTEAFF. DNA for the CDR3: TGTGCCAGCAGTCCCCGTACCGTTACTGAAGCTTTCTTT.